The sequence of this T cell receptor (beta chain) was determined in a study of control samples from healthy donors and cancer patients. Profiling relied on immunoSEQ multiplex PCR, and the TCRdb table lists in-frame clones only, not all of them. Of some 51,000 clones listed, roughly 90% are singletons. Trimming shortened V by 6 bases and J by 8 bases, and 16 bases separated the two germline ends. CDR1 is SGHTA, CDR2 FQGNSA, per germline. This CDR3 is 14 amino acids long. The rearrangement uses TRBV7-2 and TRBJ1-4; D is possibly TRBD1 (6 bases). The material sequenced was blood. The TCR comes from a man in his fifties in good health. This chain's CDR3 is CASRPGAKREKLFF. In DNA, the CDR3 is TGTGCCAGCAGACCAGGGGCCAAAAGGGAAAAACTGTTTTTT.